The 18 T cell receptor beta chains given below trace back to one sample, sequenced in a study of technical replicates of blood from four donors. Here immunoSEQ multiplex PCR was the method, and the copy in TCRdb shows in-frame clones only, minus some. Of about 80,000 clones in the sample, approximately 94% were seen once. Sequencing used T cells isolated from PBMCs. These receptors all come from a human donor in good health.

The J gene is TRBJ1-1, the V gene TRBV9; no clear D gene. The CDR3 runs 13 residues. The germline V gene encodes CDR1 SGDLS and CDR2 YYNGEE. V dropped 2 bases and J dropped 2 bases, with 7 bases sitting between them. This CDR3 is CASSVIRNTEAFF. The DNA of the CDR3 is TGTGCCAGCAGCGTCATCAGAAACACTGAAGCTTTCTTT.

The rearrangement joins TRBV27 to TRBJ2-1; 12 nucleotides agree with TRBD1. The germline V gene encodes CDR1 MNHEY and CDR2 SMNVEV (reference sequence). Unmatched junction bases numbered 11, after V lost 2 bases and J lost 6 bases. CDR3 size: 18 residues. CDR3 region: CASSLIGTGGFSINEQFF. The DNA of the CDR3 is TGTGCCAGCAGTTTAATCGGGACAGGGGGCTTTTCTATCAATGAGCAGTTCTTC.

CDR3: CASSGWDRDYEQYF. The CDR3 DNA is TGTGCCAGCAGTGGATGGGACAGAGACTACGAGCAGTACTTC. The chain combines TRBV6-1 with TRBJ2-7; TRBD1 aligns across 7 bases. The germline V gene has CDR1 MNHNS and CDR2 SASEGT. V lost 4 bases to trimming and J lost 3 bases; unmatched junction nucleotides: 6. This CDR3 has 14 residues.

The V gene is TRBV6-1, the J gene TRBJ1-1; D is possibly TRBD1 (6 bases). Trimming took 4 bases from V and 7 from J, leaving 13 bases between them. Looked up from germline, CDR1 is MNHNS and CDR2 is SASEGT. The CDR3 is made up of 13 amino acids. The DNA for the CDR3 is TGTGCCAGCAGTGCCGGACAGCGACTTGAAGCTTTCTTT. Residues: CASSAGQRLEAFF.

The chain employs TRBV6-5 and TRBJ2-3, with a weak D call TRBD2 (6 bases). V was pared by 6 bases and J by 2 bases, with 12 bases between. CDR3 length: 14 residues. Germline loops: CDR1 MNHEY, CDR2 SVGAGI. CDR3 DNA: TGTGCCAGCAGCCTAGGACTATTCACAGATACGCAGTATTTT. Translated: CASSLGLFTDTQYF.

This chain joins TRBV6-5 and TRBJ1-1; D not resolved. This CDR3 has 15 residues. Per the germline V gene, CDR1 is MNHEY and CDR2 is SVGAGI. The V and J ends lost 2 bases and 0 bases respectively, with 10 bases between them. Here the CDR3 DNA reads TGTGCCAGCAGTTACCGGGAGGGTTTGAACACTGAAGCTTTCTTT. Its translation: CASSYREGLNTEAFF.

The genes are TRBV14 and TRBJ2-7, with 9 bases aligning to TRBD1. The CDR3 covers 15 residues. The germline V gene has CDR1 SGHDN and CDR2 FVKESK. V lost 7 bases, J lost 4 bases, and 11 bases stayed unmatched. CDR3 sequence: CASNRGQGLGYEQYF. CDR3 sequence (DNA): TGTGCCAGCAACAGGGGACAGGGTCTCGGTTACGAGCAGTACTTC.

The chain combines TRBV27 with TRBJ2-5, with a possible D match to TRBD1 (7 bases). V was clipped by 7 bases and J by 2 bases, with 26 bases between them. The CDR3 length is 18 residues. Germline V lookup: CDR1 MNHEY, CDR2 SMNVEV (reference sequence). The CDR3 DNA reads TGTGCCAGCATGCGGGACAGCCCCCTTGCTGCGGGGCAAGAGACCCAGTACTTC. This sequence encodes CASMRDSPLAAGQETQYF.

This clone has a single count. CDR3 DNA sequence: TGTGCCATCAGTGAAAACTTACACGGAATCGTCTCTAGCGGGGGATACAATGAGCAGTTCTTC. As protein: CAISENLHGIVSSGGYNEQFF. The chain is built from TRBV10-3 and TRBJ2-1; 10 bases are shared with TRBD2. The CDR3 runs 21 residues. CDR1 and CDR2 from the germline V gene are ENHRY and SYGVKD. The V gene end was trimmed by 3 bases and the J gene end by 4 bases; junction bases not matched to a gene: 21.

The J gene is TRBJ2-5, the V gene TRBV4-1, with D unclear. CDR1 is MGHRA and CDR2 is YSYEKL in the germline V gene. V gave up 1 base and J gave up 2 bases, with 5 bases separating them. The length of the CDR3 is 13 residues. The CDR3: CASSQGLQETQYF. The CDR3 DNA reads TGCGCCAGCAGCCAAGGCCTACAAGAGACCCAGTACTTC.

The V call is TRBV5-6, the J call TRBJ2-3, with D tentatively TRBD2 (5 bases). With 1 base removed from V and 5 bases from J, the gap between germline ends came to 17 bases. The CDR3 has 16 residues. Germline V gene lookup returns CDR1 SGHDT and CDR2 YYEEEE. The CDR3 bases are TGTGCCAGCAGCTTGTTGTCTAGCCGGGGTAGAGATACGCAGTATTTT. It encodes CASSLLSSRGRDTQYF.

This chain uses TRBV7-3 with TRBJ2-7; 7 bases are shared with TRBD1. Germline V gene data show CDR1 as SGHTA and CDR2 as FQGTGA. This CDR3 spans 15 amino acids. V gave up 5 bases and J gave up 2 bases; unmatched junction bases: 9. The CDR3 coding sequence is TGTGCCAGCAGCAAAACGGGGACAGACCCCTACGAGCAGTACTTC. It specifies CASSKTGTDPYEQYF.

The chain recombines TRBV11-2 with TRBJ2-1; D unresolved. The CDR3 loop spans 16 amino acids. Trimming pared 3 bases from V and 3 bases from J, leaving 15 bases between. CDR1 and CDR2 from the germline V gene are SGHAT and FQNNGV. This CDR3 is CASSLARDLLYNEQFF. The CDR3 DNA reads TGTGCCAGCAGCTTGGCCCGCGACTTACTCTACAATGAGCAGTTCTTC.

The chain carries TRBV2 and TRBJ1-2; 7 nucleotides agree with TRBD1. V lost 3 bases to trimming and J lost 7 bases; unmatched junction nucleotides: 5. Germline V lookup: CDR1 SNHLY, CDR2 FYNNEI. The CDR3 is made up of 13 amino acids. The CDR3 here is CASSDEGAGGYTF. CDR3 nucleotides: TGTGCCAGCAGTGATGAGGGGGCTGGTGGCTACACCTTC.

This chain joins TRBV28 and TRBJ2-2; D is possibly TRBD1 (5 bases). The CDR3 totals 13 residues. Trimming shortened V by 3 bases and J by 6 bases, and 8 bases separated the two germline ends. CDR1 and CDR2 (germline): MDHEN, SYDVKM. The chain's CDR3 is CASSLGRAGELFF. CDR3 coding DNA: TGTGCCAGCAGTTTGGGCAGGGCCGGGGAGCTGTTTTTT.

The rearrangement links TRBV6-6 to TRBJ2-1; 9 nucleotides agree with TRBD2. J gave up 8 bases and V 0 bases, and 8 bases lay outside the gene matches. The germline CDR1 and CDR2 sequences are MNHNY and SVGAGI (reference sequence). The CDR3 length is 16 residues. This CDR3 is CASSYSSGRIWDEQFF. The CDR3, as DNA: TGTGCCAGCAGTTACTCGAGCGGGAGGATCTGGGATGAGCAGTTCTTC.

This chain uses TRBV4-3 with TRBJ1-5, with 7 bases identical to TRBD1. The CDR3 loop spans 17 amino acids. J gave up 9 bases and V 0 bases, and 14 bases lay outside the gene matches. Germline V gene data show CDR1 as LGHNA and CDR2 as YSLEER. DNA for the CDR3: TGCGCCAGCAGCCAAGACCACGGACAGGTGGGGATATGGCCCCAGCATTTT. This sequence encodes CASSQDHGQVGIWPQHF.

This chain connects TRBV27 to TRBJ2-3, with 8 bases that match TRBD1. The CDR3 loop spans 14 amino acids. The germline CDR1 and CDR2 sequences are MNHEY and SMNVEV (reference sequence). V shed 5 bases and J 0 bases; nucleotides not matched to a gene: 1. The CDR3 bases are TGTGCCAGCAGTCAGGGGGCCAGCACAGATACGCAGTATTTT. Its protein is CASSQGASTDTQYF.